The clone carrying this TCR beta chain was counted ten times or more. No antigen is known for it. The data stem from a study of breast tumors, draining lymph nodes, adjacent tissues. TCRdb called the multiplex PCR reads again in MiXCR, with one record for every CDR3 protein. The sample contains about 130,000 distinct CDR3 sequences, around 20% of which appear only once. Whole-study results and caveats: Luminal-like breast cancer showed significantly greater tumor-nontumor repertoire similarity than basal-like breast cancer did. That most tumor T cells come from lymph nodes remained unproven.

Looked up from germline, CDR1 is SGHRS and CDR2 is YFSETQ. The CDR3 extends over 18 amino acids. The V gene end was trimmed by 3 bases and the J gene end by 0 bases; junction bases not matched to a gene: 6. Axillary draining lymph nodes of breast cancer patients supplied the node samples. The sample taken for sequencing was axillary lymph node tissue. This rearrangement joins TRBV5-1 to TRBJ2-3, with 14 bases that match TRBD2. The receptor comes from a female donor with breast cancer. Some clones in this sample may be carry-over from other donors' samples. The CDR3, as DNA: TGCGCCAGCAGCTCCGGGACTAGCGGGAGTATGAGCACAGATACGCAGTATTTT. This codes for CASSSGTSGSMSTDTQYF.